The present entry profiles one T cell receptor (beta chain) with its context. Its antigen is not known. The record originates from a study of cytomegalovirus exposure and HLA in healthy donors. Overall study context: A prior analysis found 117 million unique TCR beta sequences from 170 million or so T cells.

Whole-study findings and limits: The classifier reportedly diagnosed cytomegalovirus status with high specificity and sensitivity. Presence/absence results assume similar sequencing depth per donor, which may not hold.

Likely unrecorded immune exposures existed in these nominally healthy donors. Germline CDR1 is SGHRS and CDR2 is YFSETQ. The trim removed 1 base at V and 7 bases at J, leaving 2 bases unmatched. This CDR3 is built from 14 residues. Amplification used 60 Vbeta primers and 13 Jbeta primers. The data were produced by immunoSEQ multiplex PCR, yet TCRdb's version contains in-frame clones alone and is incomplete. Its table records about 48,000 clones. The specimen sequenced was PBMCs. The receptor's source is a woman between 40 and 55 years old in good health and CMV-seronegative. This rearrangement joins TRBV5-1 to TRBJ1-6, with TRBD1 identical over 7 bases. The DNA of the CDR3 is TGCGCCAGCAGCTTGAACAGGGGAAATTCACCCCTCCACTTT. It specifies CASSLNRGNSPLHF.